This T cell receptor (beta chain) was sequenced for a study of blood T cell repertoires in COVID-19. Study context: The United States, Italy and Spain provided the acute and convalescent COVID-19 samples. PBMCs, B-cell-depleted T cells, or T cells were the source of the cDNA or gDNA that made up the material.

CDR1 and CDR2 from the germline V gene are MNHEY and SVGAGI. The CDR3 is 15 residues long. The trim removed 0 bases at V and 5 bases at J, leaving 3 bases unmatched. Original processing notes: By means of reference gene primer amplification, nucleated cell counts were estimated. The data were produced by immunoSEQ multiplex PCR, yet TCRdb's version contains in-frame clones alone and is incomplete. That table gives V, J and clone size, and the DNA gave D and trimming. The sample consists of over 200,000 clones, roughly 80% of them appearing once. The chain carries TRBV6-5 and TRBJ2-1, with TRBD2 matching 8 bases. The receptor was isolated from a human donor in a cohort sampled during active COVID-19. Material for sequencing was peripheral blood. The CDR3 DNA reads as TGTGCCAGCAGTTACTCCCAGCGGGAGAACAATGAGCAGTTCTTC. Residues: CASSYSQRENNEQFF.